The 19 T cell receptor beta chains below were found in one sample sequenced in a study of cytomegalovirus exposure and HLA in healthy donors. The PCR ran on 60 Vbeta and 13 Jbeta primers. Assay used: immunoSEQ multiplex PCR; TCRdb lists only in-frame clones, some missing. Of roughly 170,000 clones in the sample, about 77% were seen once. Sequencing used PBMCs. All receptors come from a young man in good health and CMV-seronegative.

The J gene is TRBJ2-7, the V gene TRBV5-1; a possible D gene is TRBD1 (6 bases). The CDR3 length is 15 residues. Germline V CDR1 and CDR2: SGHRS, YFSETQ. Trimming took off 1 base at V and 3 bases at J, with 14 bases between the two ends. In DNA, the CDR3 is TGCGCCAGCAGCTTGTCTCCGGGACACAACTACGAGCAGTACTTC. It yields the protein CASSLSPGHNYEQYF.

CDR3 residues: CASRTGSSPLHF. CDR3 in DNA: TGTGCCAGCAGGACAGGGAGTTCACCCCTCCACTTT. V is TRBV2 and J is TRBJ1-6, with 7 nucleotides matching TRBD1. The CDR3 length is 12 residues. With 6 bases clipped from V and 9 bases from J, the junction kept 2 bases outside the gene matches. Germline V gene sequence: CDR1 SNHLY, CDR2 FYNNEI.

The chain employs TRBV6-5 and TRBJ2-3; possibly TRBD2 for D (6 bases). Trimming took off 0 bases at V and 1 base at J, with 11 bases between the two ends. This CDR3 has 16 amino acids. CDR1 MNHEY and CDR2 SVGAGI come from the germline V gene. CDR3 residues: CASSYSSGWGTDTQYF. The DNA for the CDR3 is TGTGCCAGCAGTTACTCGAGCGGGTGGGGCACAGATACGCAGTATTTT.

The chain uses TRBV10-3 and TRBJ2-1, with 9 bases that match TRBD2. With V trimmed by 4 bases and J by 5 bases, 0 bases remained unmatched. Germline-derived CDR1 and CDR2 are ENHRY and SYGVKD. CDR3 size: 13 residues. The CDR3 nucleotides read TGTGCCATCAGTGGACTAGCGGACAATGAGCAGTTCTTC. Its protein is CAISGLADNEQFF.

The V gene is TRBV27, the J gene TRBJ1-1, with unresolved D. The V end lost 2 bases, the J end lost 1 base, and 8 bases lay between the germline ends. Germline-derived CDR1 and CDR2 are MNHEY and SMNVEV (reference sequence). The CDR3 runs 14 residues. CDR3 DNA: TGTGCCAGCAGTTTAGTGAGTGGGAACACTGAAGCTTTCTTT. It encodes CASSLVSGNTEAFF.

On this clone: One end of the junction is discordant with germline, which a read error may explain. The genes are TRBV6-5 and TRBJ2-7; 7 bases line up with TRBD1. The CDR3 covers 13 residues. Germline V gene data show CDR1 as MNHEY and CDR2 as SVGAGI. The CDR3 here is CAGSYRGPYEQYF. CDR3 bases: TGTGCCGGCAGTTACAGGGGTCCCTACGAGCAGTACTTC.

The gene calls are TRBV19 and TRBJ2-6, with D maybe TRBD1 (7 bases). This CDR3 spans 16 amino acids. V lost 7 bases, J lost 0 bases, and 13 bases lay in between. Germline CDR1 reads LNHDA; CDR2 reads SQIVND (reference sequence). For the CDR3, the DNA is TGTGCCAGTATAAACAGGGGACTCTCTGGGGCCAACGTCCTGACTTTC. Translation: CASINRGLSGANVLTF.

This clone has more than one count but fewer than ten. The chain couples TRBV2 to TRBJ2-2, with 8 bases aligning to TRBD2. Losses at the gene ends were 6 bases for V and 5 bases for J; bases not matched to a gene: 2. Germline V gene sequence: CDR1 SNHLY, CDR2 FYNNEI. The CDR3 length is 13 residues. The CDR3 region is CASRERETGELFF. The CDR3 bases are TGTGCCAGCAGAGAGCGGGAGACCGGGGAGCTGTTTTTT.

The chain employs TRBV4-2 and TRBJ2-1; D gene ambiguous. The germline gives CDR1 LGHNA, CDR2 YNFKEQ. Trimming took 5 bases from V and 1 from J, leaving 9 bases between them. CDR3 length: 14 residues. CDR3 DNA sequence: TGTGCCAGCAGCGCAACAGTTTCCTACAATGAGCAGTTCTTC. Translated, it gives CASSATVSYNEQFF.

The chain employs TRBV5-1 and TRBJ2-5; D gene ambiguous. TRBJ2-7 explains the end of the DNA better; the J call may be wrong. The CDR3 has 13 amino acids. The germline V gene has CDR1 SGHRS and CDR2 YFSETQ. This chain's CDR3 is CASSVEVAYEQYF. CDR3 nucleotide sequence: TGCGCCAGCAGCGTCGAAGTAGCCTACGAGCAGTACTTC.

This chain connects TRBV19 to TRBJ1-1, with TRBD1 as a possible D gene (6 bases). CDR1 is LNHDA, CDR2 SQIVND, per germline (reference sequence). The CDR3 loop spans 15 amino acids. The V end was cut by 0 bases, the J end by 4 bases, with 12 bases between. The CDR3 reads CASSIDDGTRTEAFF. CDR3 nucleotides: TGTGCCAGTAGTATAGATGACGGGACACGCACTGAAGCTTTCTTT.

The rearrangement joins TRBV28 to TRBJ1-5; D may be TRBD1 (5 bases). Germline V lookup: CDR1 MDHEN, CDR2 SYDVKM. The length of the CDR3 is 14 residues. Trimming pared 6 bases from V and 7 bases from J, leaving 16 bases between. CDR3 in DNA: TGTGCCAGCAGCCTCGGGGGGGTCCGCCAGCCCCAGCATTTT. Protein sequence: CASSLGGVRQPQHF.

The chain links TRBV7-2 to TRBJ2-7; D remains unclear. Germline V CDR1 and CDR2: SGHTA, FQGNSA. Trimming removed 4 bases at V and 3 bases at J, with 16 bases between. This CDR3 spans 15 amino acids. CDR3 amino acids: CASSSQTLYDYEQYF. The CDR3 region has the DNA TGTGCCAGCAGCTCACAGACGCTCTATGACTACGAGCAGTACTTC.

This chain connects TRBV28 to TRBJ1-5, with D perhaps TRBD1 (5 bases). CDR1 is MDHEN and CDR2 is SYDVKM in the germline V gene. The CDR3 is made up of 17 amino acids. V lost 1 base and J lost 4, with 17 bases in between. The CDR3 spells CASSLLGGVKGNQPQHF. CDR3 DNA: TGTGCCAGCAGTTTATTGGGGGGGGTGAAGGGTAATCAGCCCCAGCATTTT.

The chain uses TRBV5-8 and TRBJ2-7; a possible D gene is TRBD1 (5 bases). The CDR3 extends over 15 amino acids. V lost 0 bases, J lost 2 bases, and 12 bases lay in between. In germline, CDR1 is SGHTS, CDR2 YDEGEE. Written as DNA, the CDR3 is TGTGCCAGCAGCTTGGTTGACAGAGGTACCTACGAGCAGTACTTC. Translated: CASSLVDRGTYEQYF. The full variable domain, with the rest looked up from reference TRBV5-8 and TRBJ2-7, is EAGVTQSPTHLIKTRGQQATLRCSPISGHTSVYWYQQALGLGLQFLLWYDEGEERNRGNFPPRFSGRQFPNYSSELNVNALELEDSALYLCASSLVDRGTYEQYFGPGTRLTVT.

A single count supports this clone. The rearrangement uses TRBV5-6 and TRBJ2-7, with 7 bases that match TRBD1. The germline V gene encodes CDR1 SGHDT and CDR2 YYEEEE. V was pared by 4 bases and J by 1 base, with 14 bases of the junction left unmatched. The CDR3 has 17 amino acids. Here the CDR3 reads CASSPTRQGIISYEQYF. In DNA form, the CDR3 reads TGTGCCAGCAGCCCAACCCGACAGGGTATTATTTCCTACGAGCAGTACTTC. Together with reference TRBV5-6 and TRBJ2-7, the CDR3 gives the full variable domain: DAGVTQSPTHLIKTRGQQVTLRCSPKSGHDTVSWYQQALGQGPQFIFQYYEEEERQRGNFPDRFSGHQFPNYSSELNVNALLLGDSALYLCASSPTRQGIISYEQYFGPGTRLTVT.

This clone was counted once. The chain has TRBV2 and TRBJ1-5, with 7 bases lining up with TRBD1. Trimming at V came to 6 bases and at J to 4 bases, leaving 9 bases not matched to a gene. The CDR3 spans 15 residues. Germline-derived CDR1 and CDR2 are SNHLY and FYNNEI. DNA for the CDR3: TGTGCCAGCAGCCCGATCGGGGGACAGAATCAGCCCCAGCATTTT. Translating it yields CASSPIGGQNQPQHF.

This clone has just a few counts. This chain uses TRBV6-1 with TRBJ1-5; the match to TRBD1 covers 7 bases. CDR1 is MNHNS, CDR2 SASEGT, per germline. V gave up 6 bases and J gave up 4 bases; unmatched junction bases: 6. This CDR3 has 14 amino acids. The CDR3: CASSDPQGNQPQHF. In DNA form, the CDR3 reads TGTGCCAGCAGCGACCCACAGGGGAATCAGCCCCAGCATTTT.

The gene calls are TRBV11-2 and TRBJ1-4, with TRBD1 matching over 8 bases. CDR1 is SGHAT, CDR2 FQNNGV, per germline. The trim removed 3 bases at V and 7 bases at J, leaving 10 bases unmatched. The CDR3 contains 16 residues. The CDR3, as DNA: TGTGCCAGCAGCTTTATTCGTGAAACAGGGGGTGAAAAACTGTTTTTT. This codes for CASSFIRETGGEKLFF.